What follows is one T cell receptor beta chain and its context. Its antigen is as yet unknown. Second-dose intervals of approximately 4 or approximately 12 weeks were pooled. The data originate from a study of T cell responses to AZD1222 COVID-19 vaccine. Broader study findings: Spike-specific TCR breadth and depth rose after two AZD1222 doses. Baseline serology detected seropositivity in only 5 or 6 AZD1222 recipients. Nearly half of unique spike-specific TCRs reportedly avoided B.1.351 and B.1.1.7 mutated regions.

This table comes from immunoSEQ multiplex PCR, and its TCRdb copy is limited to in-frame clones, with some not included. The sample includes 25,000 to 30,000 clones, 92% seen only once; the top ten take around 8%. The source is an adult who received the AZD1222 COVID-19 vaccine. The material sequenced was peripheral blood, taken 28 days after the second AZD1222 dose.

CDR3 residues: CASSHLDRALNSPLHF. DNA for the CDR3: TGCGCCAGCAGCCATCTCGACAGGGCGCTAAATTCACCCCTCCACTTT. The gene calls are TRBV4-3 and TRBJ1-6; the match to TRBD1 covers 7 bases. The CDR3 runs to 16 residues. Germline CDR1 LGHNA, CDR2 YSLEER. The J segment lost 7 bases and the V segment lost 3 bases, leaving 9 bases of the junction unmatched.